The following is a T cell receptor beta chain sequence with its context. Antigen unknown. The method was immunoSEQ multiplex PCR; TCRdb's version includes in-frame clones alone and lacks a portion of them. The repertoire includes some 2,100,000 clones, more than 85% of them detected once, and about 1.8% sits in the top ten. This sample is drawn from a study of shared clonotypes between healthy human individuals. Broader study findings: What limited the represented genetic and exposure-history diversity was the small number of donors.

Cells designated naive CD8 were CD45RO-negative and were positively selected for CCR7, with terminally differentiated effector memory CD45RA+ cells excluded. The CDR3 covers 15 residues. CDR1 SGDLS and CDR2 YYNGEE come from the germline V gene. V was pared by 6 bases and J by 5 bases, with 7 bases of the junction left unmatched. Sequenced sample: naive CD8+ T cells from PBMCs. The chain joins TRBV9 to TRBJ2-2; 10 bases match TRBD1. The receptor was isolated from a young man in good health. Some clones in this sample may be carry-over from other donors' samples. This CDR3 reads CASNIGQGGTGELFF. CDR3 nucleotide sequence: TGTGCCAGCAACATCGGACAGGGGGGAACCGGGGAGCTGTTTTTT.